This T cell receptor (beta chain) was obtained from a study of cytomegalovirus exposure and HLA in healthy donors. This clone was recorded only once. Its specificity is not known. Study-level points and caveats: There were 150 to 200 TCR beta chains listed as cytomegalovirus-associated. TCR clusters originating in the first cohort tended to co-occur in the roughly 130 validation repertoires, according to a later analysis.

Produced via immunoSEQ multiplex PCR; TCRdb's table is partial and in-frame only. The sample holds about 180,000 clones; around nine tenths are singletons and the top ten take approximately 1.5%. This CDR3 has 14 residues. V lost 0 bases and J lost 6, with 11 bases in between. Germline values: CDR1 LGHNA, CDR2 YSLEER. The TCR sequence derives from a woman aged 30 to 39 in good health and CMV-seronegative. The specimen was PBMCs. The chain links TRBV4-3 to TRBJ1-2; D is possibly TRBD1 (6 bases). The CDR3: CASSQEGGANGYTF. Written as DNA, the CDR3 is TGCGCCAGCAGCCAAGAAGGGGGGGCCAATGGCTACACCTTC.